These 17 T cell receptor beta chains were sequenced from one sample in a study of blood T cell repertoires in COVID-19. Libraries were prepared by immunoSEQ multiplex PCR; TCRdb keeps only in-frame clonotypes and omits some of them. This table holds under 250,000 clones, about 78% found once. Input material: peripheral blood. The receptors come from a woman in her sixties or seventies with acute or convalescent COVID-19.

V gene TRBV6-6 combines with J gene TRBJ1-1; 10 bases align to TRBD1. Germline lookup yields CDR1 MNHNY and CDR2 SVGAGI (reference sequence). The V and J ends lost 6 bases and 7 bases, in that order; junction bases with no gene match: 5. The CDR3 covers 13 residues. Written as DNA, the CDR3 is TGTGCCAGCAGGGACGACAGGGGGCTTGAAGCTTTCTTT. This encodes CASRDDRGLEAFF.

V and J are TRBV3-1 (or the pseudogene TRBV3-2) and TRBJ2-5, with 7 bases fitting TRBD2. The CDR3 loop spans 15 amino acids. The germline CDR1 and CDR2 sequences are LGHDT and YNNKEL (reference sequence). The junction had 10 bases not matched to a gene; V was cut back by 8 bases and J by 1 base. CDR3 DNA sequence: TGTGCCAGCCGGCCCCGAGGCGGGGGCCAAGAGACCCAGTACTTC. This translates into CASRPRGGGQETQYF.

CDR3 region: CASSHYDSYFFLWNEQYV. As DNA, the CDR3 is TGCGCCAGCAGTCACTATGACAGCTACTTCTTTCTCTGGAACGAGCAGTACGTC. The J gene is TRBJ2-7, the V gene TRBV23-1; a possible D gene is TRBD1 (5 bases). TRBV23-1 is an open reading frame, and its role is uncertain. V lost 3 bases and J 5 bases, leaving 26 bases between the germline ends. CDR3 length: 18 amino acids.

This chain links TRBV9 with TRBJ2-1; 10 bases fit TRBD1. The J segment lost 6 bases and the V segment lost 0 bases, leaving 6 bases of the junction unmatched. The germline gives CDR1 SGDLS, CDR2 YYNGEE. This CDR3 comprises 16 residues. CDR3 DNA: TGTGCCAGCAGCGTAGATCCGGGACAGGGGAGCAATGAGCAGTTCTTC. Its protein product is CASSVDPGQGSNEQFF.

The sample holds one count of this clone. The CDR3 DNA sequence: TGTGCCAGCAGCTTCGGACTCGGAGACGAGCAGTACTTC. Amino acid sequence: CASSFGLGDEQYF. The V call is TRBV7-9, the J call TRBJ2-7, with TRBD2 as a possible D gene (5 bases). Per the germline V gene, CDR1 is SEHNR and CDR2 is FQNEAQ (reference sequence). The CDR3 extends over 13 amino acids. Trimming left V 3 bases short and J 5 bases short, with 11 bases between.

This sequence joins TRBV12-3 or TRBV12-4 and TRBJ1-5; D gene uncertain. CDR3 length: 12 amino acids. The germline V and J ends were trimmed by 6 bases and 9 bases, with 12 bases remaining between them. In DNA, the CDR3 is TGTGCCAGCAGACTCATGGGGAGGCCCCAGCATTTT. Encoded protein: CASRLMGRPQHF.

V is TRBV29-1 and J is TRBJ1-2; tentatively, D is TRBD1 (6 bases). This CDR3 is 12 amino acids long. Germline assignment: CDR1 SQVTM and CDR2 ANQGSEA. The V end was cut by 4 bases, the J end by 8 bases, with 14 bases between. CDR3: CSVVQGFEGYTF. The CDR3 DNA reads as TGCAGCGTTGTTCAGGGGTTTGAAGGCTACACCTTC.

The chain uses TRBV7-3 and TRBJ1-4, with D uncertain. V was shortened by 5 bases and J by 4 bases, with 17 bases between the two germline ends. Germline-derived CDR1 and CDR2 are SGHTA and FQGTGA. The CDR3 is 16 amino acids. Written as DNA, the CDR3 is TGTGCCAGCAGCCTAGCCTCGCAGGAGCTTAATGAAAAACTGTTTTTT. This sequence encodes CASSLASQELNEKLFF.

The rearrangement uses TRBV7-2 and TRBJ2-3; a possible D gene is TRBD1 (5 bases). V was cut by 6 bases and J by 6 bases, with 7 bases left in between. CDR3 length: 11 amino acids. Germline lookup yields CDR1 SGHTA and CDR2 FQGNSA. CDR3: CASRWGDTQYF. The CDR3 nucleotides are TGTGCCAGCAGATGGGGCGATACGCAGTATTTT.

The rearrangement joins TRBV24-1 to TRBJ2-1; TRBD1 matches at 7 bases. CDR3 length: 17 amino acids. CDR1 is KGHDR, CDR2 SFDVKD, per germline. V dropped 4 bases and J dropped 4; count of bases not matched to a gene: 12. The CDR3 nucleotides read TGTGCCACCAGTGACCCTGGACAGGCCGAGGGGTACAATGAGCAGTTCTTC. It codes for CATSDPGQAEGYNEQFF.

This rearrangement joins TRBV18 to TRBJ2-7; 7 nucleotides line up with TRBD1. The CDR3 runs to 15 residues. CDR1 is KGHSH, CDR2 LQKENI, per germline. The V and J ends lost 3 bases and 5 bases, in that order; junction bases with no gene match: 10. The CDR3 DNA sequence: TGTGCCAGCTCACCGAGGGAGACAGGGCCAAACGAGCAGTACTTC. This codes for CASSPRETGPNEQYF.

The table lists this clone with a few counts. The V and J genes are TRBV27 and TRBJ2-7; D is perhaps TRBD1 (5 bases). The CDR3 contains 13 residues. From germline, CDR1 is MNHEY and CDR2 SMNVEV (reference sequence). Trimming left V 5 bases short and J 3 bases short, with 11 bases between. The CDR3 is CASSPPDSYEQYV. The CDR3 DNA reads as TGTGCCAGCAGTCCCCCCGACAGCTACGAGCAGTACGTC.

This clone was found a few times. The chain has TRBV5-1 and TRBJ1-5; 9 bases line up with TRBD1. The CDR3 covers 15 residues. V lost 5 bases to trimming and J lost 4 bases; unmatched junction nucleotides: 7. Germline-derived CDR1 and CDR2 are SGHRS and YFSETQ. CDR3 protein: CASSQTGGSNQPQHF. DNA for the CDR3: TGCGCCAGCAGTCAGACAGGGGGATCAAATCAGCCCCAGCATTTT. The whole variable domain, remainder taken from reference TRBV5-1 and TRBJ1-5, is KAGVTQTPRYLIKTRGQQVTLSCSPISGHRSVSWYQQTPGQGLQFLFEYFSETQRNKGNFPGRFSGRQFSNSRSEMNVSTLELGDSALYLCASSQTGGSNQPQHFGDGTRLSIL.

This clone was found once. The rearrangement uses TRBV14 and TRBJ2-2; D might be TRBD2 (6 bases). The CDR3 is 18 residues long. Per the germline V gene, CDR1 is SGHDN and CDR2 is FVKESK. V gave up 5 bases and J gave up 2 bases, with 21 bases separating them. CDR3 nucleotides: TGTGCCAGCAGCGAACAGAAACCGGGACTTTTCAACACCGGGGAGCTGTTTTTT. This translates into CASSEQKPGLFNTGELFF. Looking up the rest from reference TRBV14 and TRBJ2-2 gives the full variable domain: EAGVTQFPSHSVIEKGQTVTLRCDPISGHDNLYWYRRVMGKEIKFLLHFVKESKQDESGMPNNRFLAERTGGTYSTLKVQPAELEDSGVYFCASSEQKPGLFNTGELFFGEGSRLTVL.

The chain combines TRBV19 with TRBJ2-1, with 10 positions matching TRBD2. CDR1 and CDR2 from the germline V gene are LNHDA and SQIVND (reference sequence). The CDR3 is 14 amino acids. Unmatched junction bases numbered 1, after V lost 1 base and J lost 7 bases. CDR3 loop: CASSIASGGNEQFF. The DNA of the CDR3 is TGTGCCAGTAGTATAGCTAGCGGGGGAAATGAGCAGTTCTTC.

This sequence joins TRBV6-2 or TRBV6-3 and TRBJ2-7, with TRBD1 matching 9 bases. V gave up 5 bases and J gave up 6 bases; unmatched junction bases: 8. Germline V lookup: CDR1 MNHEY, CDR2 SVGEGT. This CDR3 contains 14 residues. The CDR3 loop reads CASSKGQGPGEQYF. In DNA, the CDR3 is TGTGCCAGCAGTAAGGGACAGGGCCCTGGCGAGCAGTACTTC.

The gene calls are TRBV5-1 and TRBJ1-2, with D perhaps TRBD1 (5 bases). Per the germline V gene, CDR1 is SGHRS and CDR2 is YFSETQ. Deletions cut 0 bases from V and 7 bases from J, with 16 bases between. This CDR3 spans 15 amino acids. This CDR3 is CASSLEAGRVFGYTF. CDR3 bases: TGCGCCAGCAGCTTGGAGGCAGGGAGGGTTTTTGGCTACACCTTC. Full variable domain (rest looked up from reference TRBV5-1 and TRBJ1-2): KAGVTQTPRYLIKTRGQQVTLSCSPISGHRSVSWYQQTPGQGLQFLFEYFSETQRNKGNFPGRFSGRQFSNSRSEMNVSTLELGDSALYLCASSLEAGRVFGYTFGSGTRLTVV.